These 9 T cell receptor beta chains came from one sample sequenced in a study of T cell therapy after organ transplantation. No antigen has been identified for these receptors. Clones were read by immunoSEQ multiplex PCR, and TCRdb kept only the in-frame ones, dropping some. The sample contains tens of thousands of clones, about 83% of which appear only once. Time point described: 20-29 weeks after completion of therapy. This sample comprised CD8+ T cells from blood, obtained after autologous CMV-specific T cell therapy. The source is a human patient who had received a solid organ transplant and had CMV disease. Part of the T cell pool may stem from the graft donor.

The CDR3 is CASSQQGLGGELFF. In nucleotides, the CDR3 is TGCGCCAGCAGCCAACAGGGATTGGGCGGGGAGCTGTTTTTT. The chain has TRBV4-1 and TRBJ2-2; weak D call: TRBD1 (5 bases). Trimming removed 2 bases from V and 7 bases from J, with 11 bases in between. The germline V gene encodes CDR1 MGHRA and CDR2 YSYEKL. The CDR3 covers 14 residues.

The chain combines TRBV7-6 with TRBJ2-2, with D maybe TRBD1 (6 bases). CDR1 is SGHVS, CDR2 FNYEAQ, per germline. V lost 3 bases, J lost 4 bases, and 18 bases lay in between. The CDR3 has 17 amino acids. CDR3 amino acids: CASSFRATGPSTGELFF. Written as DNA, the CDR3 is TGTGCCAGCAGCTTTAGGGCAACAGGGCCGAGCACCGGGGAGCTGTTTTTT.

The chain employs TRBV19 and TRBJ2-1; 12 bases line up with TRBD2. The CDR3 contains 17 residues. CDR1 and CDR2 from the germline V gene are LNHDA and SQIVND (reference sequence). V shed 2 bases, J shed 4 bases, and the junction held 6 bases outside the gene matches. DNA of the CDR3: TGTGCCAGTAGTATATGGCTAGCGGGGGGGCAATACAATGAGCAGTTCTTC. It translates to CASSIWLAGGQYNEQFF.

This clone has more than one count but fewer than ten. DNA for the CDR3: TGTGCCAGCAGTGGACGGCAAGAGACCCAGTACTTC. Translating it yields CASSGRQETQYF. This chain joins TRBV6-5 and TRBJ2-5; unclear D gene. Germline V gene sequence: CDR1 MNHEY, CDR2 SVGAGI. V lost 5 bases to trimming and J lost 2 bases, with 6 bases between them. CDR3 length: 12 residues.

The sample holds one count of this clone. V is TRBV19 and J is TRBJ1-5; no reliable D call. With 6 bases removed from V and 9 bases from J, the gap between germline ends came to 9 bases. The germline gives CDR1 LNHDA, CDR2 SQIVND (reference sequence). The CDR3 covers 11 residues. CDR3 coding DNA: TGTGCCAGTAGGCCGATGCTGCCCCAGCATTTT. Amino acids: CASRPMLPQHF.

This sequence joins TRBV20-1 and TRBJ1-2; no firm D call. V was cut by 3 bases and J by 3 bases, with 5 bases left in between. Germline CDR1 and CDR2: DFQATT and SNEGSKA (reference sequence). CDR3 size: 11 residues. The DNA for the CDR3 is TGCAGTGCTAGCTACTACTATGGCTACACCTTC. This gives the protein CSASYYYGYTF.

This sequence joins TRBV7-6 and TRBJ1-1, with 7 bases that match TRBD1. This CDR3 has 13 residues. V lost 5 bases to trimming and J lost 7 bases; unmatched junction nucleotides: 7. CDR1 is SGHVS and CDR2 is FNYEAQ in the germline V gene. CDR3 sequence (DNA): TGTGCCAGCAGCCTGACAGGGAAAGGTGAAGCTTTCTTT. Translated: CASSLTGKGEAFF.

CDR3 amino acids: CASSFGSGGADEQFF. The CDR3 region has the DNA TGTGCCAGCAGCTTTGGAAGCGGGGGGGCCGATGAGCAGTTCTTC. V usage is TRBV7-8 and J usage is TRBJ2-1; 10 bases fit TRBD2. The CDR3 contains 15 residues. Germline V gives CDR1 SGHVS, CDR2 FQNEAQ. With 3 bases clipped from V and 8 bases from J, the junction kept 7 bases outside the gene matches.

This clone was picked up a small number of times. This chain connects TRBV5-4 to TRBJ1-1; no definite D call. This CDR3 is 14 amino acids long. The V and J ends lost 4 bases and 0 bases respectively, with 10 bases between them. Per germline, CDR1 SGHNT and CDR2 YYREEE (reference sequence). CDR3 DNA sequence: TGTGCCAGCAGCCCCTCCGGGATGAACACTGAAGCTTTCTTT. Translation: CASSPSGMNTEAFF.